This TCR beta chain was recorded in a study of read filtering for tumor transcriptome and immune sequencing. This clonotype was detected many times. This library used about 400 ng RNA and molecular barcoded adaptors spanning alpha/delta and beta/gamma chains. TCRdb fed the reads into MiXCR, producing one record per CDR3 protein. Among fewer than 45,000 distinct CDR3 sequences listed, 12% were seen once. Germline V gives CDR1 DFQATT, CDR2 SNEGSKA (reference sequence). The CDR3 totals 14 residues. Trimming shortened V by 3 bases and J by 11 bases, and 22 bases separated the two germline ends. At the time of active disease, bone marrow was collected from every patient.

Sample: a population of CD138-negative cells sorted from bone marrow. The clonotype comes from a donor at least 40 years old with multiple myeloma. The genes are TRBV20-1 and TRBJ1-1; a weak D match, TRBD1 (6 bases). CDR3 nucleotides: TGCAGTGCTAGGGCACGACTACCAGGGGAGTTGGCTTTCTTT. Its protein is CSARARLPGELAFF.